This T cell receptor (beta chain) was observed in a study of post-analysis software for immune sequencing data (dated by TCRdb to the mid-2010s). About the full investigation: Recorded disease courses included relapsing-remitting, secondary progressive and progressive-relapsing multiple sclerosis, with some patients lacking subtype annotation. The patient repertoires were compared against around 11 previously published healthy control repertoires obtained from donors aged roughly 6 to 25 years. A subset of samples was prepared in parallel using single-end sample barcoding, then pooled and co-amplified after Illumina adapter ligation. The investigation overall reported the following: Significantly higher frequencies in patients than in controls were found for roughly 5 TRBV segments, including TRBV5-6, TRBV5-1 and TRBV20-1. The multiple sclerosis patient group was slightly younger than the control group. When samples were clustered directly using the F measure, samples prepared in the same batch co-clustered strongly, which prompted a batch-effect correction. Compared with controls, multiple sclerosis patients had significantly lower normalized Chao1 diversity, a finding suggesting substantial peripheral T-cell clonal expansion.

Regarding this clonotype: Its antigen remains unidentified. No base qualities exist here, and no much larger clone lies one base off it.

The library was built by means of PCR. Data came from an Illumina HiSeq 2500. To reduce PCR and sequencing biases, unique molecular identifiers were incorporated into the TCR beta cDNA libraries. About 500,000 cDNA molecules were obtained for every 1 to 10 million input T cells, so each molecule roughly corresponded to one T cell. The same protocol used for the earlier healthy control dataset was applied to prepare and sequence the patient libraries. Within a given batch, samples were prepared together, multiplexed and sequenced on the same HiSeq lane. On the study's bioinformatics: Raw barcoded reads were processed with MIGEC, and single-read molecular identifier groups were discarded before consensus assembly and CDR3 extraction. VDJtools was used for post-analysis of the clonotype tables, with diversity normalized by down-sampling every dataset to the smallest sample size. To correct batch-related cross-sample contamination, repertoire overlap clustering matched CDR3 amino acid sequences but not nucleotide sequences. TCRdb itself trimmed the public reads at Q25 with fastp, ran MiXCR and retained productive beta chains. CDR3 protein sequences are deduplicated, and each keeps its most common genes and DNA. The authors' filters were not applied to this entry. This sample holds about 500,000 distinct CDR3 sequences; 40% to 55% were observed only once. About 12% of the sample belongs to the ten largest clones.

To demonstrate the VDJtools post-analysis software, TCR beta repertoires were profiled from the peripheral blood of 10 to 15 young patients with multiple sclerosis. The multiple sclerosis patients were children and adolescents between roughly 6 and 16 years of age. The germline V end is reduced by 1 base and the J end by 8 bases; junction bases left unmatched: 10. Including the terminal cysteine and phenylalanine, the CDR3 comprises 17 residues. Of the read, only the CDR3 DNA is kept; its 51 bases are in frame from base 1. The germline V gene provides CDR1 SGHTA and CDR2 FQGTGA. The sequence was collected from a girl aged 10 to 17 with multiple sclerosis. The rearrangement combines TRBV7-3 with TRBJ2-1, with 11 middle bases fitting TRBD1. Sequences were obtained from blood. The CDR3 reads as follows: CASSLRPGTGGEDEQFF. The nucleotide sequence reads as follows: TGTGCCAGCAGCTTAAGGCCCGGGACAGGGGGAGAGGATGAGCAGTTCTTC.